This entry lists 20 T cell receptor beta chains sequenced from one sample in a study of blood T cell repertoires in COVID-19. Method: immunoSEQ multiplex PCR; TCRdb's copy keeps in-frame clones and lacks some. The sample holds 150,000 to 200,000 clones, around 76% seen once. Sequencing used peripheral blood. The receptors here all came from a woman in her sixties with COVID-19, enrolled during active disease.

V usage is TRBV20-1 and J usage is TRBJ1-1; tentatively, D is TRBD1 (5 bases). V dropped 6 bases and J dropped 4 bases, with 15 bases sitting between them. The CDR3 consists of 13 residues. CDR1 and CDR2 from the germline V gene are DFQATT and SNEGSKA (reference sequence). CDR3 loop: CSASKTRGTEAFF. In DNA, the CDR3 is TGCAGTGCCAGTAAGACAAGGGGCACTGAAGCTTTCTTT.

The chain combines TRBV10-1 with TRBJ1-1; a weak D match, TRBD1 (5 bases). Deletions cut 11 bases from V and 6 bases from J, with 16 bases between. Germline CDR1 WNHNN, CDR2 SYGVQD (reference sequence). CDR3 length equals 12 residues. This chain's CDR3 is CAPMGGVAEAFF. The CDR3 nucleotides are TGCGCCCCTATGGGGGGGGTCGCTGAAGCTTTCTTT.

The chain employs TRBV15 and TRBJ1-2; D not certain. The germline CDR1 and CDR2 sequences are LNHNV and YYDKDF (reference sequence). The CDR3 contains 13 residues. V shed 5 bases and J shed 5 bases, with 12 bases lying between them. The CDR3: CATSPERVYGYTF. CDR3 in DNA: TGTGCCACCAGCCCCGAACGGGTGTATGGCTACACCTTC.

The chain recombines TRBV5-1 with TRBJ1-3; D might be TRBD1 (5 bases). The V and J ends lost 2 bases and 4 bases respectively, with 10 bases between them. Germline V gene sequence: CDR1 SGHRS, CDR2 YFSETQ. The CDR3 runs 14 residues. CDR3 residues: CASSLQESGNTIYF. CDR3 coding DNA: TGCGCCAGCAGCTTACAGGAATCCGGAAACACCATATATTTT.

V usage is TRBV10-3 and J usage is TRBJ1-1; 7 bases are shared with TRBD1. Trimming took 1 base from V and 2 from J; bases not matched to a gene: 4. Germline lookup yields CDR1 ENHRY and CDR2 SYGVKD. The CDR3 is made up of 15 amino acids. The chain's CDR3 is CAISEWTGVNTEAFF. The DNA of the CDR3 is TGTGCCATCAGTGAGTGGACAGGCGTAAACACTGAAGCTTTCTTT.

The genes are TRBV11-2 and TRBJ2-2; D is ambiguous. Germline-derived CDR1 and CDR2 are SGHAT and FQNNGV. This CDR3 region has 13 residues. With 6 bases removed from V and 4 bases from J, the gap between germline ends came to 9 bases. CDR3 region: CASRRDTTGELFF. As DNA, the CDR3 is TGTGCCAGCAGACGCGACACCACCGGGGAGCTGTTTTTT.

This clone has ten or more counts. The V gene is TRBV28, the J gene TRBJ1-5; no reliable D call. In germline, CDR1 is MDHEN, CDR2 SYDVKM. V was cut by 9 bases and J by 2 bases, with 11 bases left in between. The CDR3 runs 13 residues. CDR3 DNA sequence: TGTGCCAGTAAAGAGGCCGGCAATCAGCCCCAGCATTTT. Translated, it gives CASKEAGNQPQHF.

V gene TRBV7-3 combines with J gene TRBJ2-1, with 9 bases that match TRBD2. The CDR3 has 16 residues. V gave up 5 bases and J gave up 6 bases; unmatched junction bases: 11. CDR1 and CDR2 from the germline V gene are SGHTA and FQGTGA. CDR3 sequence reads: CASSPTGGGRGNEQFF. CDR3 sequence (DNA): TGTGCCAGCAGCCCAACGGGGGGCGGGAGGGGCAATGAGCAGTTCTTC.

The chain has TRBV7-9 and TRBJ2-3, with D tentatively TRBD2 (5 bases). Trimming took 1 base from V and 13 from J, leaving 12 bases between them. Germline lookup yields CDR1 SEHNR and CDR2 FQNEAQ (reference sequence). This CDR3 is 12 amino acids long. CDR3 sequence (DNA): TGTGCCAGCAGCTTAGGAGGGCCGGTGGAGTATTTT. Translating it yields CASSLGGPVEYF. Combining the CDR3 with reference TRBV7-9 and TRBJ2-3 gives the whole variable domain DTGVSQNPRHKITKRGQNVTFRCDPISEHNRLYWYRQTLGQGPEFLTYFQNEAQLEKSRLLSDRFSAERPKGSFSTLEIQRTEQGDSAMYLCASSLGGPVEYFGPGTRLTVL.

The V call is TRBV5-6, the J call TRBJ2-7, with TRBD1 identical over 7 bases. V gave up 4 bases and J gave up 3 bases; unmatched junction bases: 1. Germline assignment: CDR1 SGHDT and CDR2 YYEEEE. There are 12 residues in the CDR3. The CDR3 DNA sequence: TGTGCCAGCAGCCGACAGGGCTACGAGCAGTACGTC. It encodes CASSRQGYEQYV.

The J gene is TRBJ2-1, the V gene TRBV2; possibly TRBD2 for D (5 bases). This CDR3 has 15 residues. V was trimmed by 3 bases and J by 7 bases, leaving 16 bases between them. CDR1 and CDR2 (germline): SNHLY, FYNNEI. The CDR3 spells CASSEGFGSLNEQFF. In DNA, the CDR3 is TGTGCCAGCAGTGAGGGGTTTGGGAGCCTGAATGAGCAGTTCTTC. Combining the CDR3 with reference TRBV2 and TRBJ2-1 gives the whole variable domain EPEVTQTPSHQVTQMGQEVILRCVPISNHLYFYWYRQILGQKVEFLVSFYNNEISEKSEIFDDQFSVERPDGSNFTLKIRSTKLEDSAMYFCASSEGFGSLNEQFFGPGTRLTVL.

The chain has TRBV19 and TRBJ2-5; tentatively, D is TRBD1 (5 bases). Germline V gives CDR1 LNHDA, CDR2 SQIVND (reference sequence). The CDR3 totals 15 residues. V lost 3 bases and J 5 bases, leaving 16 bases between the germline ends. The CDR3 DNA follows: TGTGCCAGTAGTATGGGCAGGGCCAAGTGGGAGACCCAGTACTTC. Residues: CASSMGRAKWETQYF.

V gene TRBV6-5 combines with J gene TRBJ2-3; possibly TRBD2 for D (6 bases). The germline CDR1 and CDR2 sequences are MNHEY and SVGAGI. With 5 bases removed from V and 4 bases from J, the gap between germline ends came to 13 bases. The CDR3 runs 14 residues. The chain's CDR3 is CASSRDVAADTQYF. For the CDR3, the DNA is TGTGCCAGCAGTCGGGACGTAGCGGCAGATACGCAGTATTTT.

The sample holds one count of this clone. The chain combines TRBV18 with TRBJ1-2, with 7 bases fitting TRBD1. Looked up from germline, CDR1 is KGHSH and CDR2 is LQKENI. Trimming at V came to 3 bases and at J to 2 bases, leaving 3 bases not matched to a gene. CDR3 size: 14 residues. Here the CDR3 reads CASSPRGQNYGYTF. In nucleotides, the CDR3 is TGTGCCAGCTCACCTAGGGGACAGAACTATGGCTACACCTTC.

This chain links TRBV4-3 with TRBJ1-6; the D is unclear. This CDR3 comprises 14 residues. In germline, CDR1 is LGHNA, CDR2 YSLEER. With 0 bases removed from V and 9 bases from J, the gap between germline ends came to 9 bases. DNA for the CDR3: TGCGCCAGCAGCCAAGAGTCTTTATCTTCACCCCTCCACTTT. Translation gives CASSQESLSSPLHF.

The chain uses TRBV9 and TRBJ2-3; the D gene is possibly TRBD2 (6 bases). The CDR3 is made up of 15 amino acids. Germline V gene lookup returns CDR1 SGDLS and CDR2 YYNGEE. The V end was cut by 7 bases, the J end by 0 bases, with 15 bases between. This chain's CDR3 is CASGGRTTSTDTQYF. The CDR3 nucleotides read TGTGCCAGCGGGGGGAGGACGACTAGCACAGATACGCAGTATTTT.

This sequence joins TRBV28 and TRBJ2-7; 8 nucleotides agree with TRBD1. CDR3 length equals 14 residues. Per germline, CDR1 MDHEN and CDR2 SYDVKM. V was pared by 8 bases and J by 3 bases, with 9 bases of the junction left unmatched. The CDR3 loop reads CASEIPGQDYEQYF. The CDR3 coding sequence is TGTGCCAGCGAAATCCCGGGACAGGACTACGAGCAGTACTTC.

The J gene is TRBJ1-6, the V gene TRBV18, with 9 bases matching TRBD1. This CDR3 contains 17 residues. Germline V gene sequence: CDR1 KGHSH, CDR2 LQKENI. The V and J ends lost 3 bases and 10 bases, in that order; junction bases with no gene match: 13. The CDR3 spells CASSPSPGQGTGSPLHF. The CDR3 DNA sequence: TGTGCCAGCTCACCGAGCCCGGGACAGGGAACGGGATCACCCCTCCACTTT. The full variable domain, rest sourced from reference TRBV18 and TRBJ1-6, is NAGVMQNPRHLVRRRGQEARLRCSPMKGHSHVYWYRQLPEEGLKFMVYLQKENIIDESGMPKERFSAEFPKEGPSILRIQQVVRGDSAAYFCASSPSPGQGTGSPLHFGNGTRLTVT.

The J gene is TRBJ1-1, the V gene TRBV7-9; TRBD1 aligns across 7 bases. This CDR3 is 14 amino acids long. Germline CDR1 reads SEHNR; CDR2 reads FQNEAQ (reference sequence). The J segment lost 2 bases and the V segment lost 4 bases, leaving 4 bases of the junction unmatched. The CDR3 region is CASSSWDRNTEAFF. The CDR3 nucleotides are TGTGCCAGCAGCTCCTGGGACAGAAACACTGAAGCTTTCTTT.

This clone was seen a few times. The chain recombines TRBV6-5 with TRBJ2-5; perhaps TRBD1 as D (5 bases). The ends were cut back, 3 bases at V and 4 bases at J, with 15 bases in the middle. This CDR3 spans 15 amino acids. Germline loops: CDR1 MNHEY, CDR2 SVGAGI. CDR3 sequence (DNA): TGTGCCAGCAGTTATTATCAGGGCTCGGGAGAGACCCAGTACTTC. This sequence encodes CASSYYQGSGETQYF.